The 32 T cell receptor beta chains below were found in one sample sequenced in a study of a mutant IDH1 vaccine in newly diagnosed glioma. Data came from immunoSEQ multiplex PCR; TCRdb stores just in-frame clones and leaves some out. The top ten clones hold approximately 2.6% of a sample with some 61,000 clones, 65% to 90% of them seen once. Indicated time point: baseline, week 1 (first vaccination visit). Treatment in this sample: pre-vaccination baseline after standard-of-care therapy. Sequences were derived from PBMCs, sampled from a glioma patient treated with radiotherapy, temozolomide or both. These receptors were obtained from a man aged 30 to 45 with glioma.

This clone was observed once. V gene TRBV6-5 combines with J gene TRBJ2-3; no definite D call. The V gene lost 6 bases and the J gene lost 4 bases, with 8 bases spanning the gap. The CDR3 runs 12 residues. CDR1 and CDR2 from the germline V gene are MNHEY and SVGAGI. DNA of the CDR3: TGTGCCAGCAGCCAGAGACCAGATACGCAGTATTTT. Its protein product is CASSQRPDTQYF.

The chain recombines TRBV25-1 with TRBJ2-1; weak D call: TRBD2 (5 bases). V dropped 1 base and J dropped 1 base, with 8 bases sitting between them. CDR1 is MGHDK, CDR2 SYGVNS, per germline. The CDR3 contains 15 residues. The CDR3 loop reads CASSESEGSYNEQFF. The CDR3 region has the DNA TGTGCCAGCAGTGAATCCGAGGGTTCCTACAATGAGCAGTTCTTC.

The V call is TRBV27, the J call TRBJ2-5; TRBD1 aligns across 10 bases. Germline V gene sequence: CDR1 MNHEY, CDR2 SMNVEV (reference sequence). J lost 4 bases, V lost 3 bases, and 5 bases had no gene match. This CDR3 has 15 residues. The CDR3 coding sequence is TGTGCCAGCAGTTTGAGACAGGGGGCCGGAGAGACCCAGTACTTC. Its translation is CASSLRQGAGETQYF.

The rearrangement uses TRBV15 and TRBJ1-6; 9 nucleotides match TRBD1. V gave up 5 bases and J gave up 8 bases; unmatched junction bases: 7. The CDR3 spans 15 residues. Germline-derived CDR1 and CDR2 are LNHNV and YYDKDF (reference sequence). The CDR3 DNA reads TGTGCCACCAGCCCCACCGGGACAGGGTATTCACCCCTCCACTTT. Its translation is CATSPTGTGYSPLHF.

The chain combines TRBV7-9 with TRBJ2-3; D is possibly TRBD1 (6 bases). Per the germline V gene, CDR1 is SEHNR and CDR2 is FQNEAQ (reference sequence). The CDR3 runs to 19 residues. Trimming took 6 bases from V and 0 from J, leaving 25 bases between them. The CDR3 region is CASRPTAERTVSSTDTQYF. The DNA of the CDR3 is TGTGCCAGCAGACCAACCGCTGAAAGGACAGTCTCTAGCACAGATACGCAGTATTTT. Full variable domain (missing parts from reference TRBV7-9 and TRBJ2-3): DTGVSQNPRHKITKRGQNVTFRCDPISEHNRLYWYRQTLGQGPEFLTYFQNEAQLEKSRLLSDRFSAERPKGSFSTLEIQRTEQGDSAMYLCASRPTAERTVSSTDTQYFGPGTRLTVL.

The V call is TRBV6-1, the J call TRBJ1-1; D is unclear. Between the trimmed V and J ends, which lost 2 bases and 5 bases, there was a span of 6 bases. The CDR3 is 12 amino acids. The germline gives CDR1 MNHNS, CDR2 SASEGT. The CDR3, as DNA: TGTGCCAGCAGTGAAAGGGATACTGAAGCTTTCTTT. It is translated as CASSERDTEAFF.

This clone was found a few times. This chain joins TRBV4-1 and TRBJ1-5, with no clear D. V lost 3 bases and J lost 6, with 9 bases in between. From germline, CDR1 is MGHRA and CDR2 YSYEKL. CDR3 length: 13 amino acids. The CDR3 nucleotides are TGCGCCAGCAGCCAGGTTTACGTTCAGCCCCAGCATTTT. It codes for CASSQVYVQPQHF.

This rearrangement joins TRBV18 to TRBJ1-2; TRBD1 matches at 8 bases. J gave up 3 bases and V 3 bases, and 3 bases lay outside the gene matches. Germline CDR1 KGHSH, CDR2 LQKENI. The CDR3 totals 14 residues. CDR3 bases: TGTGCCAGCTCACCTTCGACAGGGGACTATGGCTACACCTTC. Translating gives CASSPSTGDYGYTF.

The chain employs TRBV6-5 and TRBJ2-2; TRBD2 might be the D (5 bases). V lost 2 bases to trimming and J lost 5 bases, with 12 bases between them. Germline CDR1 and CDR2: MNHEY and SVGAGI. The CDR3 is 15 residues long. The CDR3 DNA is TGTGCCAGCAGTTACAGTTACGGGAATACCGGGGAGCTGTTTTTT. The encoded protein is CASSYSYGNTGELFF.

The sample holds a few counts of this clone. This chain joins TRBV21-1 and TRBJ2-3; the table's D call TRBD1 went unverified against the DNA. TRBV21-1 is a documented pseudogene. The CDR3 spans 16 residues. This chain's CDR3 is CASSKVLRQHTDTQYF. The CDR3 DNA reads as TGTGCCAGCAGCAAAGTATTACGACAGCACACAGATACGCAGTATTTT.

Written as DNA, the CDR3 is TGCAGCGTTGCGACGGATGGAAACTATGGCTACACCTTC. Translating it yields CSVATDGNYGYTF. This sequence joins TRBV29-1 and TRBJ1-2, with D hard to call. The CDR3 spans 13 residues. Trimming removed 4 bases from V and 2 bases from J, with 11 bases in between. Germline loops: CDR1 SQVTM, CDR2 ANQGSEA. Full variable domain (remainder filled in from reference TRBV29-1 and TRBJ1-2): SAVISQKPSRDICQRGTSLTIQCQVDSQVTMMFWYRQQPGQSLTLIATANQGSEATYESGFVIDKFPISRPNLTFSTLTVSNMSPEDSSIYLCSVATDGNYGYTFGSGTRLTVV.

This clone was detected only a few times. In DNA, the CDR3 is TGTGCCAGCAGTTTAACCGGTCAGCCCCAGCATTTT. This codes for CASSLTGQPQHF. The chain combines TRBV27 with TRBJ1-5, with D unresolved. In germline, CDR1 is MNHEY, CDR2 SMNVEV (reference sequence). The CDR3 spans 12 residues. The ends were cut back, 2 bases at V and 6 bases at J, with 5 bases in the middle.

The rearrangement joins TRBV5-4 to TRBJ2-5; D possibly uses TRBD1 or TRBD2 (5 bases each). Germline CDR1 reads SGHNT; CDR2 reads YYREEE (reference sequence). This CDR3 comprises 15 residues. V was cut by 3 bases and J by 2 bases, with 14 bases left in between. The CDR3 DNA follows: TGTGCCAGCAGCTCGGGACGGAATCAACAAGAGACCCAGTACTTC. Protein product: CASSSGRNQQETQYF. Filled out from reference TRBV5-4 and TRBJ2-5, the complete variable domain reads ETGVTQSPTHLIKTRGQQVTLRCSSQSGHNTVSWYQQALGQGPQFIFQYYREEENGRGNFPPRFSGLQFPNYSSELNVNALELDDSALYLCASSSGRNQQETQYFGPGTRLLVL.

The CDR3 protein is CASSLEGRFNSPLHF. CDR3 nucleotide sequence: TGTGCCAGCAGCTTGGAAGGGAGATTTAATTCACCCCTCCACTTT. The chain uses TRBV5-4 and TRBJ1-6; D is ambiguous. Trimming pared 0 bases from V and 6 bases from J, leaving 10 bases between. The CDR3 is 15 residues long. Germline-derived CDR1 and CDR2 are SGHNT and YYREEE (reference sequence).

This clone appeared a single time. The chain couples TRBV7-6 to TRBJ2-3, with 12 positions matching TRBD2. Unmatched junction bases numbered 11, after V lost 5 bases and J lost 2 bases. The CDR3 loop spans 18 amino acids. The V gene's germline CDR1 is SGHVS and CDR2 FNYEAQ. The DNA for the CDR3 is TGTGCCAGCAGCCCCCTCCTCCGACTAGCGGGGGTCACAGATACGCAGTATTTT. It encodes CASSPLLRLAGVTDTQYF.

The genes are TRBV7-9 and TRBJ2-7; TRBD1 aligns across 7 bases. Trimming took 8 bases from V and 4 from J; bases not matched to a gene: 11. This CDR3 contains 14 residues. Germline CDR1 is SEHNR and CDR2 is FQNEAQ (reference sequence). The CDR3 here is CASLPDGTAYEQYF. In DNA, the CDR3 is TGTGCCAGCCTACCGGACGGGACAGCATACGAGCAGTACTTC.

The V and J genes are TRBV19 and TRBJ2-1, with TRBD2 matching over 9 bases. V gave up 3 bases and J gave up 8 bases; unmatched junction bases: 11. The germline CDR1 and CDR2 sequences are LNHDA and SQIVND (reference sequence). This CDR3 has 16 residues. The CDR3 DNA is TGTGCCAGTAGTATCTGGGGCGGGGGGGCCGTGCATGAGCAGTTCTTC. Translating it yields CASSIWGGGAVHEQFF.

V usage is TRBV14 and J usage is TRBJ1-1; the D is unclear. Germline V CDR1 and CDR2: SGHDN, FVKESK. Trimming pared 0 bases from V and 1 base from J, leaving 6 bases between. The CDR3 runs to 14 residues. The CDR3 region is CASSQEWANTEAFF. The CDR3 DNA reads TGTGCCAGCAGCCAAGAATGGGCGAACACTGAAGCTTTCTTT.

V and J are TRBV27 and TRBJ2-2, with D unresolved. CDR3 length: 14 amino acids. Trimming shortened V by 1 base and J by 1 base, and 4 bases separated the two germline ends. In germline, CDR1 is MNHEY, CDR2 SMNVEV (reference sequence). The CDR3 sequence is CASSLLGNTGELFF. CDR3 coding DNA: TGTGCCAGCAGTTTATTGGGGAACACCGGGGAGCTGTTTTTT.

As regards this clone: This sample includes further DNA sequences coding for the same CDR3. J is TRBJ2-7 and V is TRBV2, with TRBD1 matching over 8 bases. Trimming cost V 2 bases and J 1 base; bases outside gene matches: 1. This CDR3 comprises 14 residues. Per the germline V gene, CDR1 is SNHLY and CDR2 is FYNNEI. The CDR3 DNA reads TGTGCCAGCAGTGAACAGGGGGCATCCTACGAGCAGTACTTC. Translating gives CASSEQGASYEQYF.

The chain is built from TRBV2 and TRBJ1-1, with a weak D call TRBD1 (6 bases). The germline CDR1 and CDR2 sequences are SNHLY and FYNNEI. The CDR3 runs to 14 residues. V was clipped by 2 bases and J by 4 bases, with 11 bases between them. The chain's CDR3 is CASSERGGGTEAFF. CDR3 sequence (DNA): TGTGCCAGCAGTGAAAGAGGGGGTGGCACTGAAGCTTTCTTT.

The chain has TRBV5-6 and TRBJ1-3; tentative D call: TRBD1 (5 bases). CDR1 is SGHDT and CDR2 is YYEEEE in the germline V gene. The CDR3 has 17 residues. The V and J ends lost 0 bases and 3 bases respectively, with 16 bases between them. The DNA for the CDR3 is TGTGCCAGCAGCTTGGATAAGGGGATTATACTTGGAAACACCATATATTTT. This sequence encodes CASSLDKGIILGNTIYF.

The CDR3 region is CAWRDPPLNTEAFF. The CDR3 DNA reads as TGTGCCTGGAGGGATCCACCGCTGAACACTGAAGCTTTCTTT. V gene TRBV30 combines with J gene TRBJ1-1; D is unclear. The V gene lost 3 bases and the J gene lost 0 bases, with 11 bases spanning the gap. The CDR3 totals 14 residues. Looked up from germline, CDR1 is GTSNPN and CDR2 is SVGIG (reference sequence).

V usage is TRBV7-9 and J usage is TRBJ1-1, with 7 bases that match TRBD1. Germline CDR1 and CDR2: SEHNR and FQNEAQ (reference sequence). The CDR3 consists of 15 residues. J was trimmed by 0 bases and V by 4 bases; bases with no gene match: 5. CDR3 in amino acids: CASSSQTGMNTEAFF. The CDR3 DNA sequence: TGTGCCAGCAGCTCTCAGACAGGGATGAACACTGAAGCTTTCTTT.

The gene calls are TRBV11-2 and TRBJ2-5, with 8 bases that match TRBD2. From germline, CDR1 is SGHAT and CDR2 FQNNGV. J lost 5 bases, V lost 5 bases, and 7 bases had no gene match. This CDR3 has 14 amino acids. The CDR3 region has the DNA TGTGCCAGCAGCCCGGGGGGGGGTTTGGAGACCCAGTACTTC. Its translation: CASSPGGGLETQYF.

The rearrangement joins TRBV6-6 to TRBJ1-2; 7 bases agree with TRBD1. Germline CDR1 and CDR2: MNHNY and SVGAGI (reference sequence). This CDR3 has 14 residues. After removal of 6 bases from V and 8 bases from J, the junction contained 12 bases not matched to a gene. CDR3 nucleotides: TGTGCCAGCAGGGACCGGGACAGACTTCGGGGCTACACCTTC. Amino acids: CASRDRDRLRGYTF.

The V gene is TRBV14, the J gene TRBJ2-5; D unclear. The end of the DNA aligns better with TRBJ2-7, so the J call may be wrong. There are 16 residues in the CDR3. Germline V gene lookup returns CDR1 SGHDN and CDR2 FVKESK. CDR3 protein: CASSQARRLEDYEQYF. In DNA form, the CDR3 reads TGTGCCAGCAGCCAGGCCAGACGTCTCGAGGACTACGAGCAGTACTTC.

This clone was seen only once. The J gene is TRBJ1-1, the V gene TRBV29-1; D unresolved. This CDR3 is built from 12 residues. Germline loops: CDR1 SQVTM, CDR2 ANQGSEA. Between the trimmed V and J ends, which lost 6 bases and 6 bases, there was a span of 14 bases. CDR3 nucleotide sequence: TGCAGCGTCGCCTCGGGCGTCGCTGAAGCTTTCTTT. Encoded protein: CSVASGVAEAFF.

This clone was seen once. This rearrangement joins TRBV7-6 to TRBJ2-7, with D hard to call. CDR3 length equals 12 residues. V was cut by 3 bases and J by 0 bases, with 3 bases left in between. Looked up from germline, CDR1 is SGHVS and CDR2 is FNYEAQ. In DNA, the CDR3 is TGTGCCAGCAGCTTCGACTCCTACGAGCAGTACTTC. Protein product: CASSFDSYEQYF. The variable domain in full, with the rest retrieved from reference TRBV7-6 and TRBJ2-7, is GAGVSQSPRYKVTKRGQDVALRCDPISGHVSLYWYRQALGQGPEFLTYFNYEAQQDKSGLPNDRFSAERPEGSISTLTIQRTEQRDSAMYRCASSFDSYEQYFGPGTRLTVT.

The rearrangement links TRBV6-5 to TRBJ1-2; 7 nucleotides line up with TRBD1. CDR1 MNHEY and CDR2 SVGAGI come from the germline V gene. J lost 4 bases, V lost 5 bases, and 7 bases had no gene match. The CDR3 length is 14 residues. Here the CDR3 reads CASSKTGKGYGYTF. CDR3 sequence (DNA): TGTGCCAGCAGTAAGACAGGGAAGGGCTATGGCTACACCTTC.

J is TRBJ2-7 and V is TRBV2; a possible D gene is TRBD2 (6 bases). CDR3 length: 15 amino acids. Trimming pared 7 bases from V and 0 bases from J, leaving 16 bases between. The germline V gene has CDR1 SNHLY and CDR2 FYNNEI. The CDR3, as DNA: TGTGCCAGCACCCCGGGACTGTTGAGCTCCTACGAGCAGTACTTC. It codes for CASTPGLLSSYEQYF. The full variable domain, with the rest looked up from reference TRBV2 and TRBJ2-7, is EPEVTQTPSHQVTQMGQEVILRCVPISNHLYFYWYRQILGQKVEFLVSFYNNEISEKSEIFDDQFSVERPDGSNFTLKIRSTKLEDSAMYFCASTPGLLSSYEQYFGPGTRLTVT.

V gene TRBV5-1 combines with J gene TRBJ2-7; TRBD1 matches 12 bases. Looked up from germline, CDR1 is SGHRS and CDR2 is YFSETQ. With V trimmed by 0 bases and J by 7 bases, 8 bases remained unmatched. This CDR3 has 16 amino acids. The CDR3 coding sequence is TGCGCCAGCAGCTTGGGTTTGGGACAGGGGGCGAGAGAGCAGTACTTC. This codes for CASSLGLGQGAREQYF.